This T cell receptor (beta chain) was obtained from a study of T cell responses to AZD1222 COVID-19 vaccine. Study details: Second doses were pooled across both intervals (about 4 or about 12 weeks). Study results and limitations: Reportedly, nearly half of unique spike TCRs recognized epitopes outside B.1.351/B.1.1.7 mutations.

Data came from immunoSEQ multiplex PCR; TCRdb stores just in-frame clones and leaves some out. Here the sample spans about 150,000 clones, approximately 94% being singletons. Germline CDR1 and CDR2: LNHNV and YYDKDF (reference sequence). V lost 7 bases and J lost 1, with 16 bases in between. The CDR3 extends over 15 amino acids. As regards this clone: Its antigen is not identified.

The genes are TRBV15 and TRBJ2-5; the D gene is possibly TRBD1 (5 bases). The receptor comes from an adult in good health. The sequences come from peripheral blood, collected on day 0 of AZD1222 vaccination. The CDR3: CATKGDGVGQETQYF. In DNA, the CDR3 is TGTGCCACCAAAGGGGATGGGGTCGGCCAAGAGACCCAGTACTTC.